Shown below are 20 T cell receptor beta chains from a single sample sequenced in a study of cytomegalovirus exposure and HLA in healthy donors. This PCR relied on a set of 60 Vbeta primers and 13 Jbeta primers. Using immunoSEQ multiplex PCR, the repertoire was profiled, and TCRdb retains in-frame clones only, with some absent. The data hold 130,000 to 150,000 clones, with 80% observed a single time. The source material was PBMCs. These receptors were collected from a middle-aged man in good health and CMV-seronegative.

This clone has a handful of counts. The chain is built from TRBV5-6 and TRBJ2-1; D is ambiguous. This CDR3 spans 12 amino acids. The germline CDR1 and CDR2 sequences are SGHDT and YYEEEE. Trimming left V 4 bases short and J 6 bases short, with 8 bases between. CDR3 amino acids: CASSPPGNEQFF. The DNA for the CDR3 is TGTGCCAGCAGCCCGCCGGGCAATGAGCAGTTCTTC.

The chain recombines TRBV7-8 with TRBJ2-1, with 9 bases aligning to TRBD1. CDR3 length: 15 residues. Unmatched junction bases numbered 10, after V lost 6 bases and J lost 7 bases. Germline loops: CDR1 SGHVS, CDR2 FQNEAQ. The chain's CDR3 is CASRRPRTGDNEQFF. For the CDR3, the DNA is TGTGCCAGCAGGCGGCCTCGGACAGGGGATAATGAGCAGTTCTTC. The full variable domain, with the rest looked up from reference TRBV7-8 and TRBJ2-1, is GAGVSQSPRYKVAKRGQDVALRCDPISGHVSLFWYQQALGQGPEFLTYFQNEAQLDKSGLPSDRFFAERPEGSVSTLKIQRTQQEDSAVYLCASRRPRTGDNEQFFGPGTRLTVL.

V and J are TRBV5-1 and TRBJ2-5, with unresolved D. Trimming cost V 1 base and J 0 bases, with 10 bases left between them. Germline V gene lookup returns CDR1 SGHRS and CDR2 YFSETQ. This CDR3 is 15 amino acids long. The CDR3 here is CASSLTKSYQETQYF. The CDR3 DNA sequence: TGCGCCAGCAGCTTGACAAAATCGTACCAAGAGACCCAGTACTTC.

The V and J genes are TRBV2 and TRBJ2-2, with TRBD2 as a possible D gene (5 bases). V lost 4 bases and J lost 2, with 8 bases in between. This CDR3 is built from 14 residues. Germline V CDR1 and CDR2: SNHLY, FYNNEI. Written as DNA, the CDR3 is TGTGCCAGCAGTGGGAGCGGCAACACCGGGGAGCTGTTTTTT. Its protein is CASSGSGNTGELFF.

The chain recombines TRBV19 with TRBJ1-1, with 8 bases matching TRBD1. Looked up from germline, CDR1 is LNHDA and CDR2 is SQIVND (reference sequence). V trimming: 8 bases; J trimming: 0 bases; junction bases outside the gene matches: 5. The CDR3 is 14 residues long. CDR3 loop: CASLDRGMNTEAFF. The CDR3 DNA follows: TGTGCCAGTCTCGACAGGGGTATGAACACTGAAGCTTTCTTT.

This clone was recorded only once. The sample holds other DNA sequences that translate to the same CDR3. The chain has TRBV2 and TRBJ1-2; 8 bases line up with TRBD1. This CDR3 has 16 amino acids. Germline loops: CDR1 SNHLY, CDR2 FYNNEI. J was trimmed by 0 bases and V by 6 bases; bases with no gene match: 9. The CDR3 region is CASSGQGGRANYGYTF. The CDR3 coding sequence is TGTGCCAGCAGCGGACAGGGAGGCAGGGCTAACTATGGCTACACCTTC.

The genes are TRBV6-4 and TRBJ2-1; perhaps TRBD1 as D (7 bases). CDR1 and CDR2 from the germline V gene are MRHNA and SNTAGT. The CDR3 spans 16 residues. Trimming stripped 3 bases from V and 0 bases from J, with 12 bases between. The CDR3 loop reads CASSDQGGSSYNEQFF. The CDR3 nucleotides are TGTGCCAGCAGTGATCAGGGGGGAAGCTCCTACAATGAGCAGTTCTTC.

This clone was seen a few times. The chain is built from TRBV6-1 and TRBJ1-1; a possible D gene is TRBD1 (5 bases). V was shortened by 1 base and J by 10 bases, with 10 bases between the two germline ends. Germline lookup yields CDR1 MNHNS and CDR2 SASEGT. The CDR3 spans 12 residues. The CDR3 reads CASSEGGRGAFF. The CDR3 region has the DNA TGTGCCAGCAGTGAAGGAGGGAGGGGAGCTTTCTTT.

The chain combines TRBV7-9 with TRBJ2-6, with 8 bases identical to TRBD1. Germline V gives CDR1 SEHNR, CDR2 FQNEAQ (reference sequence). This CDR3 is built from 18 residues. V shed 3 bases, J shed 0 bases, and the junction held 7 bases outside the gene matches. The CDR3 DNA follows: TGTGCCAGCAGCTTTCCGGGACAGGCGAACTCTGGGGCCAACGTCCTGACTTTC. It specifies CASSFPGQANSGANVLTF.

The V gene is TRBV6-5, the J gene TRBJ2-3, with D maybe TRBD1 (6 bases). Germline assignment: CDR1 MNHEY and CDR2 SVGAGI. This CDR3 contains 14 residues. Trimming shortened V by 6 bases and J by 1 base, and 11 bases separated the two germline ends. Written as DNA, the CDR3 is TGTGCCAGCAGAATGACAGGAGGCACAGATACGCAGTATTTT. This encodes CASRMTGGTDTQYF.

The CDR3 coding sequence is TGTGCCAGCAGTACCCCCGGAGTAAACACTGAAGCTTTCTTT. It yields the protein CASSTPGVNTEAFF. This chain joins TRBV28 and TRBJ1-1, with D unclear. The CDR3 spans 14 residues. V gave up 5 bases and J gave up 2 bases, with 12 bases separating them. In germline, CDR1 is MDHEN, CDR2 SYDVKM.

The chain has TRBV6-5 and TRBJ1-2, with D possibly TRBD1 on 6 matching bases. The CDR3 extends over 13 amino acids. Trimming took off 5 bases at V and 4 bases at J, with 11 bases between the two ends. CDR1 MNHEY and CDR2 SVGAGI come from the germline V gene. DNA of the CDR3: TGTGCCAGCAGTATGACAGGAGGCTATGGCTACACCTTC. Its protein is CASSMTGGYGYTF.

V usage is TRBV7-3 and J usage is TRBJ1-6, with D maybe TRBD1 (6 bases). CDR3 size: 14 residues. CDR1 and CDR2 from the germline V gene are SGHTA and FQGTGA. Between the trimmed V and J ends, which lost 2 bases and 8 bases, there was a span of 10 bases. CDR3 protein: CASSLRYRDSPLHF. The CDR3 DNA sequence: TGTGCCAGCAGCTTACGGTACAGGGATTCACCCCTCCACTTT.

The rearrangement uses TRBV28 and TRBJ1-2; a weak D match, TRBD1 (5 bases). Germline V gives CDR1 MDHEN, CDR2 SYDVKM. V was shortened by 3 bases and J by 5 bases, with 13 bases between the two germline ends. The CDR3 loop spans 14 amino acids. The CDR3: CASSLIDREYGYTF. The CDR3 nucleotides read TGTGCCAGCAGTTTGATAGACAGAGAGTATGGCTACACCTTC.

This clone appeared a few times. The CDR3 loop reads CASSFGQGASNYGYTF. The CDR3 DNA reads as TGCGCCAGCAGCTTCGGCCAGGGGGCGAGTAACTATGGCTACACCTTC. V usage is TRBV4-3 and J usage is TRBJ1-2; 8 nucleotides line up with TRBD1. The CDR3 is 16 residues long. Germline V gives CDR1 LGHNA, CDR2 YSLEER. V shed 5 bases and J 1 base; nucleotides not matched to a gene: 9.

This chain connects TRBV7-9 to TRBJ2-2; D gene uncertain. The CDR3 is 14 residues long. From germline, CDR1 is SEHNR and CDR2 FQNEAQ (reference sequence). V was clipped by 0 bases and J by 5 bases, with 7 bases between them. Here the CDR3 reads CASSLAQHTGELFF. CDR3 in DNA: TGTGCCAGCAGCTTAGCACAGCATACCGGGGAGCTGTTTTTT.

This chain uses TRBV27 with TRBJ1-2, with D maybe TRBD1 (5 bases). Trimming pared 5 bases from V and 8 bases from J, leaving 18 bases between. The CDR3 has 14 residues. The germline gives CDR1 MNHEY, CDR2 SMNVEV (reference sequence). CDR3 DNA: TGTGCCAGCAGTCACGACAGATCATCAATGGGCTACACCTTC. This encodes CASSHDRSSMGYTF.

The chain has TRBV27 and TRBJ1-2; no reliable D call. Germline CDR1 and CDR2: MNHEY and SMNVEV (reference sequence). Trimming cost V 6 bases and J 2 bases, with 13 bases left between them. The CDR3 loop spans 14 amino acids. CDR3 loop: CASSPTTGNYGYTF. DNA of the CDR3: TGTGCCAGCAGCCCTACGACGGGAAACTATGGCTACACCTTC.

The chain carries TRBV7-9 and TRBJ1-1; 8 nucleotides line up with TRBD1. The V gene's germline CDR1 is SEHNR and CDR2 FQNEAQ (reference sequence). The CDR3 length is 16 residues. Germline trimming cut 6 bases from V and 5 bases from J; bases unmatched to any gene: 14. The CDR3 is CASSPLAGTGGTEAFF. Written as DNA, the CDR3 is TGTGCCAGCAGTCCCCTAGCTGGAACAGGGGGGACTGAAGCTTTCTTT.

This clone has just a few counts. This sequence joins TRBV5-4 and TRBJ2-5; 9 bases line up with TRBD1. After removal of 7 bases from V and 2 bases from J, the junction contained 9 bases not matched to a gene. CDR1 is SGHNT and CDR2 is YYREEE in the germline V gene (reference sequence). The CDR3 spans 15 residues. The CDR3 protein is CASSPRQGVQETQYF. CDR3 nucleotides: TGTGCCAGCTCACCAAGACAGGGGGTTCAAGAGACCCAGTACTTC.